This is a list of T cell receptor beta chains from one sample in a study of cytomegalovirus exposure and HLA in healthy donors. This table comes from immunoSEQ multiplex PCR, and its TCRdb copy is limited to in-frame clones, with some not included. Among around 150,000 clones listed, approximately 9% were seen once. Sequenced: PBMCs. The receptors come from a male donor in good health and CMV-seronegative. Both conserved end residues are part of each CDR3. Each record gives: CDR3 length, V gene, J gene, CDR3 protein.

>17|TRBV28|TRBJ1-5
CASSFYRGTYSNQPQHF
>14|TRBV6-6|TRBJ1-1
CASSYSGRWQEAFF
>15|TRBV7-2|TRBJ1-2
CASSADEQGRLGYTF
>14|TRBV6-6|TRBJ2-1
CASIGTSGRGVQFF
>17|TRBV10-3|TRBJ1-4
CAISESFITGANEKLFF
>16|TRBV7-2|TRBJ2-7
CASSSWDRAAYSEQYF
>15|TRBV2|TRBJ2-3
CASQEGTGWTDTQYF
>15|TRBV7-9|TRBJ1-5
CASSPPGVSNQPQHF
>14|TRBV6-1|TRBJ1-2
CASREPGTGVGYTF
>14|TRBV6-6|TRBJ1-1
CASSPSPPNTEAFF
>14|TRBV7-8|TRBJ1-4
CASSSVERDEKLFF
>16|TRBV7-2|TRBJ2-2
CASSLVRRLNTGELFF
>14|TRBV11-2|TRBJ1-1
CASSLDGGSTEAFF
>13|TRBV28|TRBJ2-7
CATGTGGTYEQYF
>13|TRBV28|TRBJ2-5
CAGCGGAGETQYF
>12|TRBV6-5|TRBJ1-5
CASSQQGQPQHF
>16|TRBV5-6|TRBJ1-5
CASSLEGEYSNQPQHF
>13|TRBV6-1|TRBJ1-2
CASGAGTGGGYTF
>16|TRBV6-5|TRBJ1-6
CASSSVQPTDNSPLHF
>13|TRBV7-9|-
CASSPRPYYEQYF
>15|TRBV6-5|TRBJ2-3
CASSGGGTKVYTQYF
>16|TRBV6-5|TRBJ1-2
CASSYLKTGVNYGYTF
>16|TRBV28|TRBJ2-1
CASNKFSGSSYNEQFF
>16|TRBV28|TRBJ1-2
CASSSIRYGQLGGYTF
>13|TRBV7-3|TRBJ1-1
CASRGSSNTEAFF
>15|TRBV19|TRBJ1-4
CASSDPWGEGEKLFF
>16|TRBV7-9|TRBJ2-7
CASSSIRGDTFYEQYF
>14|TRBV4-1|TRBJ2-5
CASSQEPAEETQYF
>16|TRBV10-1|TRBJ1-2
CASTVRGRSLNYGYTF
>13|TRBV7-7|TRBJ2-5
CASSGDLQETQYF
>16|TRBV4-1|TRBJ2-7
CASSQVLAGVVGEQYF
>13|TRBV29-1|TRBJ2-2
CSVVRGNTGELFF
>15|TRBV6-4|TRBJ2-1
CASSDSTSGANEQFF
>14|TRBV18|TRBJ1-5
CASSADRSNQPQHF
>13|TRBV4-1|TRBJ2-7
CASSQFQTYEQYF
>15|TRBV25-1|TRBJ1-4
CASSEFGGPGEKLFF
>14|TRBV5-1|TRBJ1-1
CASSPDREVSEAFF
>17|TRBV25-1|TRBJ2-2
CASSESSASENTGELFF
>15|TRBV6-5|TRBJ2-7
CASSYLGVLIYEQYF